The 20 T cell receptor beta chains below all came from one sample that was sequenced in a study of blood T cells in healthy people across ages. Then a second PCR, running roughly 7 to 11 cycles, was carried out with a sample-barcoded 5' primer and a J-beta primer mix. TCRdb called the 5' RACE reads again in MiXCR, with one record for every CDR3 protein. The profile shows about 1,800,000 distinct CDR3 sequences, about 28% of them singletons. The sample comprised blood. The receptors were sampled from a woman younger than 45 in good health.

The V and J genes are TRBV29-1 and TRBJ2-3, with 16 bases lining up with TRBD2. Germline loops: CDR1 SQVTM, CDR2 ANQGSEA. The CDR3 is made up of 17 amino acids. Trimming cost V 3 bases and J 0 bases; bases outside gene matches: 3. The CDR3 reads CSVDGTSGRGSTDTQYF. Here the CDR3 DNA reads TGCAGCGTTGACGGGACTAGCGGGAGGGGAAGCACAGATACGCAGTATTTT.

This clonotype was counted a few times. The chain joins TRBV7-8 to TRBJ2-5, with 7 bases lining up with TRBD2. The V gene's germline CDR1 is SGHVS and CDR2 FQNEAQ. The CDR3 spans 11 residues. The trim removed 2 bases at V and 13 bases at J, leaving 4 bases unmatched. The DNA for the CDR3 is TGTGCCAGCAGCTTAACGGGGACTATGTACTTC. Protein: CASSLTGTMYF.

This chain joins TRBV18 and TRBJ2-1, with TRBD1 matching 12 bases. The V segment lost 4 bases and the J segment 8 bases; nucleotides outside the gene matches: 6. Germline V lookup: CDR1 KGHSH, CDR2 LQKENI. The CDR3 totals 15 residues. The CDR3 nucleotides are TGTGCCAGCTCACTCACCGGGACAGGGGGCCATGAGCAGTTCTTC. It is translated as CASSLTGTGGHEQFF.

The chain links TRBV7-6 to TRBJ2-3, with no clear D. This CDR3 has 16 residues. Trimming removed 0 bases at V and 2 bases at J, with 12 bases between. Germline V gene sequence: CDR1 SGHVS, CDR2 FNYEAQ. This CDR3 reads CASSLAWGADTDTQYF. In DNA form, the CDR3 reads TGTGCCAGCAGCTTAGCGTGGGGTGCCGACACAGATACGCAGTATTTT.

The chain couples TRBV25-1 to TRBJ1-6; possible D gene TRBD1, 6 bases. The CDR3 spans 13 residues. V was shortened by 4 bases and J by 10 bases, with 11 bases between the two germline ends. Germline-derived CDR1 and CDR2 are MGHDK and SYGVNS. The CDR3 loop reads CASSGGGKSPLHF. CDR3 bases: TGTGCCAGCAGTGGAGGGGGTAAATCACCCCTCCACTTT.

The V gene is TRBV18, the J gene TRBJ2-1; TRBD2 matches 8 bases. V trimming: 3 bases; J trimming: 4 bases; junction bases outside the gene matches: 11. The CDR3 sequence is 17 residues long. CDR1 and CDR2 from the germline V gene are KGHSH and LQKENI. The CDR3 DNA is TGTGCCAGCTCACCTAGGCTAGCGGGCCAAGGGTACAATGAGCAGTTCTTC. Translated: CASSPRLAGQGYNEQFF.

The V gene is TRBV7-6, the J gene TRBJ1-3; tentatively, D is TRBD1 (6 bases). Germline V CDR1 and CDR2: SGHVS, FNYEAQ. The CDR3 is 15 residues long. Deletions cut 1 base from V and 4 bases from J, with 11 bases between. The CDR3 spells CASSLGAGAGNTIYF. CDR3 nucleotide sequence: TGTGCCAGCAGCTTAGGGGCAGGGGCCGGAAACACCATATATTTT.

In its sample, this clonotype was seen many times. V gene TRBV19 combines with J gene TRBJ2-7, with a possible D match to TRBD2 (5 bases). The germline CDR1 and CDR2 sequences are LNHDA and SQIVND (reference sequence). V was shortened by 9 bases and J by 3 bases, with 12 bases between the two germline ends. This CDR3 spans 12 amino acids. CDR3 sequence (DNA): TGTGCCAGCAGCGGCCGGGACTACGAGCAGTACTTC. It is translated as CASSGRDYEQYF. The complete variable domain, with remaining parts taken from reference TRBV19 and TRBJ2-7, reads DGGITQSPKYLFRKEGQNVTLSCEQNLNHDAMYWYRQDPGQGLRLIYYSQIVNDFQKGDIAEGYSVSREKKESFPLTVTSAQKNPTAFYLCASSGRDYEQYFGPGTRLTVT.

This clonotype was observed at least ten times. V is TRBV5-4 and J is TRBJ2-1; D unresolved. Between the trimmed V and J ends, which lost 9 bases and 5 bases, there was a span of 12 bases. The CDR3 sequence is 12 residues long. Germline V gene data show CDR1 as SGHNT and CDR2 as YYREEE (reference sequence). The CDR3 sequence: CATPLFDNEQFF. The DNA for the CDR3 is TGTGCCACCCCCTTGTTCGACAATGAGCAGTTCTTC.

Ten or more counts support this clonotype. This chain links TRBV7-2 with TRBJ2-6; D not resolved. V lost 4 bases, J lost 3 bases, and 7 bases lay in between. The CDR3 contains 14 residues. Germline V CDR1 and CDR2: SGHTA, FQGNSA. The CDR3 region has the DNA TGTGCCAGCAGCTCTTTGTTTGGGGCCAACGTCCTGACTTTC. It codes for CASSSLFGANVLTF.

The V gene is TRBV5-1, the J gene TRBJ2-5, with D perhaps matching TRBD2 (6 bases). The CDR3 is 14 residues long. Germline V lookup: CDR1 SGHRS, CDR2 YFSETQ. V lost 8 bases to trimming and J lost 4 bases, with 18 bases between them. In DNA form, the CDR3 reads TGCGCCAGTAGTTCCGGGAGAACCGGAGAGACCCAGTACTTC. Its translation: CASSSGRTGETQYF.

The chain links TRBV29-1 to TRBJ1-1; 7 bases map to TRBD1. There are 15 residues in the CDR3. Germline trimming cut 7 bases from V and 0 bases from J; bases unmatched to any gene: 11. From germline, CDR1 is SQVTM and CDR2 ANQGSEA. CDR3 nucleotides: TGCAGCGCGGAAGACAGGGATTATATGAACACTGAAGCTTTCTTT. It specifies CSAEDRDYMNTEAFF.

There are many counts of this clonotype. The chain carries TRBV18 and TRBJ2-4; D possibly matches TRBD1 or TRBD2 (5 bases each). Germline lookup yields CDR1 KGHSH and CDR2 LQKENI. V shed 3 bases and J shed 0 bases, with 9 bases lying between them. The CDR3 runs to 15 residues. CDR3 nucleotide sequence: TGTGCCAGCTCACCCCCTGGGGGAGCCAAAAACATTCAGTACTTC. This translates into CASSPPGGAKNIQYF.

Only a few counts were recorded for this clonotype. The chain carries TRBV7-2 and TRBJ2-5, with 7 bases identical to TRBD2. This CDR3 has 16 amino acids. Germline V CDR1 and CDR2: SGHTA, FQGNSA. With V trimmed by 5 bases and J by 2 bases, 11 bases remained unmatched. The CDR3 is CASSPRTGREQETQYF. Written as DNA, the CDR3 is TGTGCCAGCAGCCCGCGGACTGGGAGGGAGCAAGAGACCCAGTACTTC.

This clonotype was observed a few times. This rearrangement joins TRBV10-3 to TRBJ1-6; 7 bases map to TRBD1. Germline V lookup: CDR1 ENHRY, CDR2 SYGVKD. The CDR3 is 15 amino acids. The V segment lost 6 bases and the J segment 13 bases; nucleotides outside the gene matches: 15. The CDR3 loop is CAIRDATGVGSPLHF. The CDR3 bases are TGTGCCATCAGAGATGCTACAGGGGTAGGATCGCCCCTCCACTTT.

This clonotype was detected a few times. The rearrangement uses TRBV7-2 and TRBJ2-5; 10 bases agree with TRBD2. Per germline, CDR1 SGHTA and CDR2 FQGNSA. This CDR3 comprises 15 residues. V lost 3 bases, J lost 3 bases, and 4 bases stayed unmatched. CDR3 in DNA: TGTGCCAGCAGCTTTAGCGGGGGGCCAGAAGAGACCCAGTACTTC. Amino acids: CASSFSGGPEETQYF. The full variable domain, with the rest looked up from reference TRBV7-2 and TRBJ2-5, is GAGVSQSPSNKVTEKGKDVELRCDPISGHTALYWYRQSLGQGLEFLIYFQGNSAPDKSGLPSDRFSAERTGGSVSTLTIQRTQQEDSAVYLCASSFSGGPEETQYFGPGTRLLVL.

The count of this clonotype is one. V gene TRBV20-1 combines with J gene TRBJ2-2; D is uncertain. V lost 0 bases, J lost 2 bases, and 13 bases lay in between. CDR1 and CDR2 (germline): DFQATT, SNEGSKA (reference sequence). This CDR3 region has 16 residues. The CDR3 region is CSARDPIGLNTGELFF. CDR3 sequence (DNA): TGCAGTGCTAGAGATCCTATAGGGCTCAACACCGGGGAGCTGTTTTTT.

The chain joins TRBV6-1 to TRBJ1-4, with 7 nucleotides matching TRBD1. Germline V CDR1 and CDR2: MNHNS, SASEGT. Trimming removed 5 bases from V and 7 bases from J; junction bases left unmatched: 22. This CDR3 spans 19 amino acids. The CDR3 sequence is CASSPSNRGPQTRSEKLFF. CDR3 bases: TGTGCCAGCAGTCCCTCTAACAGGGGCCCCCAGACTCGGAGTGAAAAACTGTTTTTT.

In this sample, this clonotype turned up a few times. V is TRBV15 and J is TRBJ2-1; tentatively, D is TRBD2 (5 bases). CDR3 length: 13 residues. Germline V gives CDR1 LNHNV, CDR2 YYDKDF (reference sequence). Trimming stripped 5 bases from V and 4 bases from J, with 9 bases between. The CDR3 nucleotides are TGTGCCACCAGCGGGAGCCGTTACAATGAGCAGTTCTTC. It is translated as CATSGSRYNEQFF.

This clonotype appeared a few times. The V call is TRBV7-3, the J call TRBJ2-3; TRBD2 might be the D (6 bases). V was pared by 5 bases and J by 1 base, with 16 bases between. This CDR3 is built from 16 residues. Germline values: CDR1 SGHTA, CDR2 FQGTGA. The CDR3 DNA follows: TGTGCCAGCAGCAACCCGCGGGACCTAGGCACAGATACGCAGTATTTT. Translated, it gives CASSNPRDLGTDTQYF. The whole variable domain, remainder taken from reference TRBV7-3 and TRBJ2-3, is GAGVSQTPSNKVTEKGKYVELRCDPISGHTALYWYRQSLGQGPEFLIYFQGTGAADDSGLPNDRFFAVRPEGSVSTLKIQRTERGDSAVYLCASSNPRDLGTDTQYFGPGTRLTVL.